Each of the 23 T cell receptor beta chains below was sequenced from the same sample in a study of T-cell reconstitution after alpha-beta-depleted transplantation in children. Unique molecular identifiers tagged the TCRbeta library. TCRdb passed the PCR reads through MiXCR, listing each CDR3 protein once. This table has about 270,000 distinct CDR3 sequences, 9.9% appearing once. Sequenced here: PBMCs from the stem cell graft donor, sampled from the stem cell graft. These TCRs come from a human donor who donated a stem cell graft to a child with SCID.

Concerning this clonotype: At one boundary the junction diverges from the germline segment, which might be a read error. The rearrangement links TRBV12-3 or TRBV12-4 to TRBJ2-1; 7 bases match TRBD2. The CDR3 has 18 amino acids. The CDR3 nucleotides are TGTGCCATCAGTTTTAAAGCGGGGTGGGCCCATGGGTACAATGAGCAGTTCTTC. This gives the protein CAISFKAGWAHGYNEQFF.

V is TRBV5-1 and J is TRBJ2-5; 11 bases are a match to TRBD1. This CDR3 spans 13 amino acids. V shed 5 bases, J shed 4 bases, and the junction held 1 base outside the gene matches. Looked up from germline, CDR1 is SGHRS and CDR2 is YFSETQ. The CDR3, as DNA: TGCGCCAGCAGGGGACAGGGGGGAGAGACCCAGTACTTC. It specifies CASRGQGGETQYF.

This clonotype was counted many times. This sequence joins TRBV5-1 and TRBJ2-7, with D perhaps TRBD1 (5 bases). This CDR3 is 15 amino acids long. Germline-derived CDR1 and CDR2 are SGHRS and YFSETQ. Trimming took off 4 bases at V and 0 bases at J, with 14 bases between the two ends. This CDR3 reads CASSRTTRYSYEQYF. CDR3 coding DNA: TGCGCCAGCAGCCGGACAACGAGATACTCCTACGAGCAGTACTTC.

This clonotype was seen ten or more times. The chain joins TRBV27 to TRBJ2-7, with 9 bases aligning to TRBD1. The CDR3 extends over 14 amino acids. From germline, CDR1 is MNHEY and CDR2 SMNVEV (reference sequence). The junction had 8 bases not matched to a gene; V was cut back by 5 bases and J by 6 bases. The CDR3 region has the DNA TGTGCCAGCAGTCCTAGGACAGGGGCGTTCGAGCAGTACTTC. The encoded protein is CASSPRTGAFEQYF.

This clonotype turned up a few times. The V call is TRBV27, the J call TRBJ1-6, with a weak D call TRBD1 (5 bases). Germline V gene data show CDR1 as MNHEY and CDR2 as SMNVEV (reference sequence). The V end was cut by 6 bases, the J end by 8 bases, with 17 bases between. The CDR3 has 15 amino acids. The CDR3: CASSLSRATHSPLHF. DNA for the CDR3: TGTGCCAGCAGCCTCAGCAGGGCAACCCATTCACCCCTCCACTTT.

The chain is built from TRBV5-1 and TRBJ2-4, with D perhaps being TRBD1 or TRBD2 (5 bases each). The V and J ends lost 4 bases and 11 bases respectively, with 13 bases between them. This CDR3 comprises 12 residues. CDR1 and CDR2 (germline): SGHRS, YFSETQ. The CDR3, as DNA: TGCGCCAGCAGCCCGGGACGGCCGGTTCAGTACTTC. It yields the protein CASSPGRPVQYF.

This clonotype was seen ten or more times. This chain joins TRBV6-1 and TRBJ1-5, with TRBD1 as a possible D gene (6 bases). The V gene's germline CDR1 is MNHNS and CDR2 SASEGT. Trimming shortened V by 6 bases and J by 5 bases, and 17 bases separated the two germline ends. The CDR3 totals 15 residues. The CDR3 region is CASSLTRGTYQPQHF. DNA of the CDR3: TGTGCCAGCAGCCTGACCAGGGGCACTTATCAGCCCCAGCATTTT.

The chain is built from TRBV20-1 and TRBJ2-7; D possibly uses TRBD1 or TRBD2 (6 bases each). Trimming took 1 base from V and 3 from J, leaving 13 bases between them. The germline gives CDR1 DFQATT, CDR2 SNEGSKA (reference sequence). This CDR3 is built from 14 residues. The CDR3 loop reads CSARGPQGLYEQYF. The CDR3 bases are TGCAGTGCTAGAGGACCACAGGGACTCTACGAGCAGTACTTC.

Concerning this clonotype itself: At one of its ends the junction is not consistent with the germline gene, which may arise from a read error. The CDR3 sequence is CASSLETGLFTDAQYF. Here the CDR3 DNA reads TGCGCCAGCAGCTTGGAGACAGGGCTTTTCACAGATGCGCAGTATTTT. This chain joins TRBV5-1 and TRBJ2-3; 7 positions agree with TRBD1. The V gene's germline CDR1 is SGHRS and CDR2 YFSETQ. This CDR3 spans 16 amino acids.

Only a few counts were recorded for this clonotype. V usage is TRBV3-1 and J usage is TRBJ2-1; D might be TRBD2 (6 bases). Trimming shortened V by 4 bases and J by 2 bases, and 12 bases separated the two germline ends. The CDR3 is made up of 15 amino acids. Germline CDR1 reads LGHDT; CDR2 reads YNNKEL (reference sequence). The CDR3 region is CASSLWGDPYNEQFF. DNA of the CDR3: TGTGCCAGCAGCCTATGGGGGGACCCCTACAATGAGCAGTTCTTC.

This clonotype was picked up a small number of times. This chain joins TRBV3-1 and TRBJ2-1; D might be TRBD1 or TRBD2, each matching 5 bases. The CDR3 is 16 amino acids. CDR1 is LGHDT, CDR2 YNNKEL, per germline (reference sequence). With 0 bases removed from V and 2 bases from J, the gap between germline ends came to 11 bases. The CDR3 nucleotides read TGTGCCAGCAGCCAAGACCCCGGGGCCCCCTACAATGAGCAGTTCTTC. Translated: CASSQDPGAPYNEQFF.

The chain links TRBV3-1 to TRBJ2-7; TRBD1 matches 7 bases. The germline gives CDR1 LGHDT, CDR2 YNNKEL (reference sequence). The CDR3 totals 13 residues. Unmatched junction bases numbered 4, after V lost 0 bases and J lost 8 bases. The CDR3 reads CASSQDVRGKQYF. CDR3 bases: TGTGCCAGCAGCCAAGATGTCAGGGGGAAGCAGTACTTC.

The chain joins TRBV10-3 to TRBJ1-1, with D uncertain. V was trimmed by 9 bases and J by 0 bases, leaving 11 bases between them. The CDR3 runs to 13 residues. Germline assignment: CDR1 ENHRY and CDR2 SYGVKD. CDR3 amino acids: CAIRTLLNTEAFF. The CDR3 bases are TGTGCCATACGGACGCTTTTGAACACTGAAGCTTTCTTT.

This clonotype was detected many times. The chain joins TRBV11-1 to TRBJ2-2; 7 bases align to TRBD1. Germline V gives CDR1 SGHAT, CDR2 FQDESV (reference sequence). V gave up 3 bases and J gave up 0 bases; unmatched junction bases: 4. This CDR3 is built from 16 residues. The CDR3 DNA sequence: TGTGCCAGCAGCTTCCCCGGGACAGCGAACACCGGGGAGCTGTTTTTT. As protein: CASSFPGTANTGELFF.

The chain carries TRBV10-2 and TRBJ2-1, with 14 nucleotides matching TRBD2. Germline V gene lookup returns CDR1 WSHSY and CDR2 SAAADI. The CDR3 consists of 16 residues. V was clipped by 0 bases and J by 6 bases; unmatched bases: 1. The CDR3 region is CASSESTSGGANEQFF. The CDR3 region has the DNA TGCGCCAGCAGTGAGTCGACTAGCGGGGGGGCCAATGAGCAGTTCTTC.

This clonotype has a count of ten or more. This chain connects TRBV4-2 to TRBJ2-7; TRBD1 agrees at 8 bases. Germline V gene lookup returns CDR1 LGHNA and CDR2 YNFKEQ. V shed 5 bases and J 0 bases; nucleotides not matched to a gene: 6. This CDR3 spans 15 amino acids. DNA for the CDR3: TGTGCCAGCAGCTCACCAGGGGGCCCCTCCTACGAGCAGTACTTC. This encodes CASSSPGGPSYEQYF.

This sequence joins TRBV12-3 or TRBV12-4 and TRBJ2-7, with D maybe TRBD1 (6 bases). CDR3 length: 13 residues. Trimming took off 6 bases at V and 6 bases at J, with 15 bases between the two ends. The CDR3 DNA is TGTGCCAGCAGGAATACAGGGTTCGGCGAGCAGTACTTC. Translation: CASRNTGFGEQYF.

The chain recombines TRBV11-2 with TRBJ2-1; a possible D gene is TRBD2 (6 bases). Trimming took off 5 bases at V and 0 bases at J, with 14 bases between the two ends. The CDR3 is 16 residues long. Germline V gene data show CDR1 as SGHAT and CDR2 as FQNNGV. CDR3 DNA: TGTGCCAGCAGCCCGGAGGGGTACCACTCCTACAATGAGCAGTTCTTC. It codes for CASSPEGYHSYNEQFF. The whole variable domain, remainder taken from reference TRBV11-2 and TRBJ2-1, is EAGVAQSPRYKIIEKRQSVAFWCNPISGHATLYWYQQILGQGPKLLIQFQNNGVVDDSQLPKDRFSAERLKGVDSTLKIQPAKLEDSAVYLCASSPEGYHSYNEQFFGPGTRLTVL.

This clonotype occurred once. This chain's CDR3 is CASSPHSRGTGELFF. CDR3 in DNA: TGTGCCAGCTCACCACATTCTAGGGGAACCGGGGAGCTGTTTTTT. The chain couples TRBV18 to TRBJ2-2, with D tentatively TRBD1 (5 bases). V was clipped by 1 base and J by 5 bases, with 11 bases between them. Germline V gives CDR1 KGHSH, CDR2 LQKENI. The CDR3 extends over 15 amino acids.

The chain links TRBV5-1 to TRBJ2-7, with D uncertain. Germline lookup yields CDR1 SGHRS and CDR2 YFSETQ. This CDR3 region has 13 residues. Trimming shortened V by 0 bases and J by 7 bases, and 11 bases separated the two germline ends. The CDR3 reads CASSLEYGPEQYF. As DNA, the CDR3 is TGCGCCAGCAGCTTGGAGTACGGTCCGGAGCAGTACTTC.

The chain recombines TRBV5-6 with TRBJ2-6, with 9 bases that match TRBD1. The CDR3 extends over 19 amino acids. Germline loops: CDR1 SGHDT, CDR2 YYEEEE. After removal of 4 bases from V and 0 bases from J, the junction contained 11 bases not matched to a gene. CDR3 DNA sequence: TGTGCCAGCAGCCCATTAGGGGACAGGGACTCCTCTGGGGCCAACGTCCTGACTTTC. Encoded protein: CASSPLGDRDSSGANVLTF.

Points on this clonotype: A read error may account for a junction end that differs from germline. The V call is TRBV20-1, the J call TRBJ2-7; D is tentatively TRBD1 or TRBD2 (5 bases each). Germline V CDR1 and CDR2: DFQATT, SNEGSKA (reference sequence). The CDR3 runs to 13 residues. The CDR3 region has the DNA TGCAGTGCTGGAGAGGGGATTCCCTACGAGCAGTACTTC. It is translated as CSAGEGIPYEQYF.

This clonotype was observed at least ten times. This chain joins TRBV29-1 and TRBJ1-1, with 9 bases identical to TRBD1. The germline V gene encodes CDR1 SQVTM and CDR2 ANQGSEA. The V segment lost 3 bases and the J segment 5 bases; nucleotides outside the gene matches: 7. This CDR3 has 14 residues. CDR3: CSVDPGQGWTEAFF. The CDR3 DNA reads as TGCAGCGTTGACCCGGGACAGGGCTGGACTGAAGCTTTCTTT.